This T cell receptor (beta chain) was captured in a study of CD8+CD57+ T cells in acquired aplastic anemia. The patients chosen for sequencing had shown expansion of CD8+CD57+ cells (detected by flow cytometry). This clonotype was counted once. TCR beta VDJ and CDR3 profiling used genomic DNA as template. MiXCR was run by TCRdb on the reads, yielding one entry per CDR3 protein. The sample consists of 270,000 or so distinct CDR3 sequences, 82% of them appearing once. The CDR3 contains 15 residues. CDR1 and CDR2 from the germline V gene are SGHNT and YENEEA. The germline V and J ends were trimmed by 6 bases and 6 bases, with 18 bases remaining between them.

The sample taken for sequencing was sorted CD4+, CD8+, or CD8+CD57+ T cells (not recorded which) from PBMCs. The clonotype originates from a human donor with aplastic anemia. The rearrangement uses TRBV11-3 and TRBJ2-1; TRBD2 might be the D (6 bases). CDR3 loop: CASSPMAGGFNEQFF. The CDR3 DNA sequence: TGTGCCAGCAGTCCAATGGCTGGAGGGTTCAATGAGCAGTTCTTC.